This TCR beta chain was identified during a study of T-cell reconstitution after alpha-beta-depleted transplantation in children. Study-wide findings and caveats: There were reportedly several hundred expanded graft clones from which alpha-beta T cells came about two months after transplant. After transplant, high TCRbeta diversity at day 60 in some patients arose from surviving recipient T cells and thymic progenitors. Once a year had passed after transplant, T-cell counts and diversity came mostly from newly produced T cells.

A word on this clonotype: What it binds is unknown.

This CDR3 has 12 residues. Preparation of the TCRbeta library involved a method that used unique molecular identifiers. TCRdb used MiXCR to reprocess the PCR reads, holding one entry per CDR3 protein. The table lists approximately 650,000 distinct CDR3 sequences, roughly 13% of them singletons. The receptor's source is a girl aged 2-10 years with congenital amegakaryocytic thrombocytopenia, due to receive a stem cell transplant. The gene calls are TRBV21-1 and TRBJ2-7. TRBV21-1 is a known pseudogene. The specimen was PBMCs, collected before TCRalphabeta/CD19-depleted stem cell transplant. Here the CDR3 DNA reads TGTGCCAGCAGCAAAGCGCAGGGCGAGCAGTACTTC. This codes for CASSKAQGEQYF.